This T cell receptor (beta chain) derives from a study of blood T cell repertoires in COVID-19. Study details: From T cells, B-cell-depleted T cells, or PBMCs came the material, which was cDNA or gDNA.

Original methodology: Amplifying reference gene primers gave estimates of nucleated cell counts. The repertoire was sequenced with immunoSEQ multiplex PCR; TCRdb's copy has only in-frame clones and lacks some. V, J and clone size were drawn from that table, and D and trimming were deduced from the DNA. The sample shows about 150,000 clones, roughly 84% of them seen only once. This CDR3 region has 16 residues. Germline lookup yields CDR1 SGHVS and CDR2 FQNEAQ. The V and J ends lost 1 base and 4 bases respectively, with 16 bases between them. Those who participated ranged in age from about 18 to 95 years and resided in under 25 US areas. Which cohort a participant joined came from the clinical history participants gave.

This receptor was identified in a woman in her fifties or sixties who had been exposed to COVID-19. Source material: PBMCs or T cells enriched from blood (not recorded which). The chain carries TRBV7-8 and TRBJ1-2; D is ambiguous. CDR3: CASSLVSGPQIYGYTF. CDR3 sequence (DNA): TGTGCCAGCAGCTTAGTTAGTGGGCCTCAGATCTATGGCTACACCTTC.